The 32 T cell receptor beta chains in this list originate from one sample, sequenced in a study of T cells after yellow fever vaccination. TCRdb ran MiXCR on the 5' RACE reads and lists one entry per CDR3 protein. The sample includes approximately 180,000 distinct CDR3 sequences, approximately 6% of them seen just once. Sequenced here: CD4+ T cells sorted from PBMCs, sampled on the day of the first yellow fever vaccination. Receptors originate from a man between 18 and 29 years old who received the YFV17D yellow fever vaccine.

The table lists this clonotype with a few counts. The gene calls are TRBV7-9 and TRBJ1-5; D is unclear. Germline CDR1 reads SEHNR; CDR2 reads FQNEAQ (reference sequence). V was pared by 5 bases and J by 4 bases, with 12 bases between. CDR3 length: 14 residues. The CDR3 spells CASSLGFGNQPQHF. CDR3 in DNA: TGTGCCAGCAGCCTAGGATTCGGGAATCAGCCCCAGCATTTT.

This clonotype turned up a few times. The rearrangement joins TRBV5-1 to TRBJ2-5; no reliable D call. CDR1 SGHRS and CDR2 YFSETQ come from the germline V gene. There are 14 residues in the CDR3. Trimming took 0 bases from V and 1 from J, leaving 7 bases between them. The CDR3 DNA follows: TGCGCCAGCAGCTTGGTGGCTAGCCAAGAGACCCAGTACTTC. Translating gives CASSLVASQETQYF.

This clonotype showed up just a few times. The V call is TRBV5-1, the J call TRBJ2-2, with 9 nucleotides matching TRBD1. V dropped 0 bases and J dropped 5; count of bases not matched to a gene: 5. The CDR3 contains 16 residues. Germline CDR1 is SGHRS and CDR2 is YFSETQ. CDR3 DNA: TGCGCCAGCAGCTTGGAAAACAGGGGGCGGACCGGGGAGCTGTTTTTT. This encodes CASSLENRGRTGELFF. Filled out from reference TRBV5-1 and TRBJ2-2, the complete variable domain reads KAGVTQTPRYLIKTRGQQVTLSCSPISGHRSVSWYQQTPGQGLQFLFEYFSETQRNKGNFPGRFSGRQFSNSRSEMNVSTLELGDSALYLCASSLENRGRTGELFFGEGSRLTVL.

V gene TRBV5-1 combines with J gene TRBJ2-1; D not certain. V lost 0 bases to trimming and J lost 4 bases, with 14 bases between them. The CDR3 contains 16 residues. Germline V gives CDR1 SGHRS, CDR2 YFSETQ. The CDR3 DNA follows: TGCGCCAGCAGCTTGGTTGGGGTCACTAAATACAATGAGCAGTTCTTC. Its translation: CASSLVGVTKYNEQFF.

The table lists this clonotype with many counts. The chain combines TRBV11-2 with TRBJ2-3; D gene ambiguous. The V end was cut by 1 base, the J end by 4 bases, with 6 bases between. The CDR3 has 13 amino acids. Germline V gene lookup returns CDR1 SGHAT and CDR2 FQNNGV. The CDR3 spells CASSLGPADTQYF. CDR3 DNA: TGTGCCAGCAGCTTAGGCCCAGCAGATACGCAGTATTTT.

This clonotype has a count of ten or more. The CDR3 nucleotides are TGCAGTGCTAGAGGGACACGCTCCTACGAGCAGTACTTC. Protein sequence: CSARGTRSYEQYF. This chain connects TRBV20-1 to TRBJ2-7; D may be TRBD1 (5 bases). Trimming pared 1 base from V and 0 bases from J, leaving 7 bases between. The CDR3 contains 13 residues. Germline loops: CDR1 DFQATT, CDR2 SNEGSKA (reference sequence).

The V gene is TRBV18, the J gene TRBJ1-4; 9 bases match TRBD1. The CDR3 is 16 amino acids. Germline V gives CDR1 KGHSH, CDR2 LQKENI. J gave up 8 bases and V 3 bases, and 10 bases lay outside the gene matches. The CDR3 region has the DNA TGTGCCAGCTCACCCCGCGTACAGGGGGCCCACGAAAAACTGTTTTTT. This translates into CASSPRVQGAHEKLFF.

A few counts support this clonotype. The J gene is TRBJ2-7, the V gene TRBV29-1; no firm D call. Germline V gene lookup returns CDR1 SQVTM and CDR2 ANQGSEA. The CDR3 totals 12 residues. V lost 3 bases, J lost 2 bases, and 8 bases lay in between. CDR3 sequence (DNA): TGCAGCGTTGAGGTCGTTACCTACGAGCAGTACTTC. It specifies CSVEVVTYEQYF.

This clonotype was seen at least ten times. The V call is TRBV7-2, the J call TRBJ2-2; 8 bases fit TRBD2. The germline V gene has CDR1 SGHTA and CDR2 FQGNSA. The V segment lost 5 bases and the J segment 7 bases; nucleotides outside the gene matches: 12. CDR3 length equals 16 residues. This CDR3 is CASSPRLALIGGELFF. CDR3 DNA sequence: TGTGCCAGCAGCCCAAGACTAGCGCTCATTGGCGGGGAGCTGTTTTTT.

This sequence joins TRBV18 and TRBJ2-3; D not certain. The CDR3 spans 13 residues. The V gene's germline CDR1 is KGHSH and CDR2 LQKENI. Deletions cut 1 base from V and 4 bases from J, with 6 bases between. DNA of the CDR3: TGTGCCAGCTCACCACTCCCAGCAGATACGCAGTATTTT. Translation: CASSPLPADTQYF.

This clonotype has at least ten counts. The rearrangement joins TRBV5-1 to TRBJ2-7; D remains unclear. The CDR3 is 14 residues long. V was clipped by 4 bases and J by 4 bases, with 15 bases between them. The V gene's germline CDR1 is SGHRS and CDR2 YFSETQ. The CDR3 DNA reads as TGCGCCAGCAGCCAGAAGGCAGGATTATACGAGCAGTACTTC. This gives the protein CASSQKAGLYEQYF.

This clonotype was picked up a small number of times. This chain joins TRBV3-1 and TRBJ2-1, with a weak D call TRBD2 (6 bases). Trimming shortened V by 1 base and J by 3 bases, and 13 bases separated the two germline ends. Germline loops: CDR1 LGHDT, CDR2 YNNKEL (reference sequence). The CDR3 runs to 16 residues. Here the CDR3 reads CASSQGPGGFYNEQFF. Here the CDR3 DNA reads TGTGCCAGCAGCCAAGGACCCGGGGGTTTCTACAATGAGCAGTTCTTC.

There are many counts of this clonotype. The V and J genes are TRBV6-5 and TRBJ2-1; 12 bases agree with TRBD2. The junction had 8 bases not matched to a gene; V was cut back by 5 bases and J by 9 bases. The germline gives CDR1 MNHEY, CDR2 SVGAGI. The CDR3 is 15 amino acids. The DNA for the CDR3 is TGTGCCAGCAGTCCCCTAGCGGGGGGGTTGGGTGAGCAGTTCTTC. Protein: CASSPLAGGLGEQFF.

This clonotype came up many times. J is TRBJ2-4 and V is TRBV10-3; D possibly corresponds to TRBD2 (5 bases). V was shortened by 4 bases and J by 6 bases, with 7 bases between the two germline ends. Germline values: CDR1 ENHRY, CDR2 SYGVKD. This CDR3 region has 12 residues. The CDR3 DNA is TGTGCCATCAGTGCTGAGGGAAACATTCAGTACTTC. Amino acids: CAISAEGNIQYF.

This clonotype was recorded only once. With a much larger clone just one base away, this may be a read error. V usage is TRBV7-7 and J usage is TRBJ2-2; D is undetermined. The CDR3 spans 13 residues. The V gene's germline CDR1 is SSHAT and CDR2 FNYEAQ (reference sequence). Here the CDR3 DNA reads TGTGCCAGCAGCGGATCGAACGCCGGGGAGCTGTTTTTT. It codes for CASSGSNAGELFF.

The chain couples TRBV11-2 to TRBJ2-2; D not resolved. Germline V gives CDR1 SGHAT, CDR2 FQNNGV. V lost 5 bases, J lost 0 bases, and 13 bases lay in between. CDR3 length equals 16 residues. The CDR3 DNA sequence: TGTGCCAGCAGCATCGCAAGTAGCCCGAACACCGGGGAGCTGTTTTTT. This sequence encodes CASSIASSPNTGELFF.

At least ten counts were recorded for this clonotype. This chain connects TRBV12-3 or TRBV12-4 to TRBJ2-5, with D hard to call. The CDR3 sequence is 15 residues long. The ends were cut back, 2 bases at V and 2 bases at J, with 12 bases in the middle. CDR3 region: CASSLRAISQETQYF. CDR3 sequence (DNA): TGTGCCAGCAGTTTAAGGGCAATCAGTCAAGAGACCCAGTACTTC.

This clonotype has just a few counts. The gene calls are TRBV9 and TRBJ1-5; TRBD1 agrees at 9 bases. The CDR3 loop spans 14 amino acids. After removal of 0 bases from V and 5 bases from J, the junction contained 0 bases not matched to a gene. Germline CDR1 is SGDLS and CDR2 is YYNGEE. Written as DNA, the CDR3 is TGTGCCAGCAGCGTAGGACAGGGGGATCAGCCCCAGCATTTT. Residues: CASSVGQGDQPQHF.

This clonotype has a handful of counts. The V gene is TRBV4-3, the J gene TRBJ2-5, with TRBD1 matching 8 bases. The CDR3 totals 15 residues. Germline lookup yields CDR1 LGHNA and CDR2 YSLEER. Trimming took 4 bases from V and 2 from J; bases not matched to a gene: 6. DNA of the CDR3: TGCGCCAGCAGCCCTTCCTGGGACAGGCAAGAGACCCAGTACTTC. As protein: CASSPSWDRQETQYF.

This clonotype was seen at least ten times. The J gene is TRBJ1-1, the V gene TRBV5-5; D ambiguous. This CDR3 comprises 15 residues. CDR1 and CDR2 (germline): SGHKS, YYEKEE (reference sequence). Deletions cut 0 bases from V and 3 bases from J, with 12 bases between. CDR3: CASSLGPGRYTEAFF. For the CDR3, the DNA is TGTGCCAGCAGCTTGGGTCCGGGCCGTTACACTGAAGCTTTCTTT.

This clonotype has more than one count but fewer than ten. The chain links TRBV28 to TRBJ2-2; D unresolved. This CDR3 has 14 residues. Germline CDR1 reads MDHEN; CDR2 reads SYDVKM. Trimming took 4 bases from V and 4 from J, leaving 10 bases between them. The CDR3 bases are TGTGCCAGCAGTTCCCCAACAGTCACCGGGGAGCTGTTTTTT. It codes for CASSSPTVTGELFF.

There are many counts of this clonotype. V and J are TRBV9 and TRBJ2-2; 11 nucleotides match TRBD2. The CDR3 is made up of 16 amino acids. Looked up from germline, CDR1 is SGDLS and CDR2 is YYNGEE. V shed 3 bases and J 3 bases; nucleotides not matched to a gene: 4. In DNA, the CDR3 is TGTGCCAGCAGCGGACTAGCGGGGCGTGACACCGGGGAGCTGTTTTTT. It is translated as CASSGLAGRDTGELFF.

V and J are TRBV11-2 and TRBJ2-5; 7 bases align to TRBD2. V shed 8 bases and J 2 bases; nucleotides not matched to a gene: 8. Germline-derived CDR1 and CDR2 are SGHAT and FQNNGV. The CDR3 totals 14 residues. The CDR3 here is CASQVRAGQETQYF. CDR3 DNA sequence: TGTGCCAGCCAAGTGAGAGCGGGACAAGAGACCCAGTACTTC.

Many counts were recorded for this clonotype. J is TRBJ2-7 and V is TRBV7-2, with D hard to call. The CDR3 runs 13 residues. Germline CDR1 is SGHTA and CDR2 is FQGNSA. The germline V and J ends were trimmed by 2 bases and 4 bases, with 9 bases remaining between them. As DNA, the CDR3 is TGTGCCAGCAGCTTAAACTCCGGTTACGAGCAGTACTTC. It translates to CASSLNSGYEQYF.

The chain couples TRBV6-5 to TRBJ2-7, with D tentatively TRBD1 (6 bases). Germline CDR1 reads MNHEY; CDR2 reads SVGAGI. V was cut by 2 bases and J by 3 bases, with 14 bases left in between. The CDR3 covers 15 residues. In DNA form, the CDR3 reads TGTGCCAGCAGTTACCTTGGGGTAGGGGGCTACGAGCAGTACTTC. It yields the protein CASSYLGVGGYEQYF.

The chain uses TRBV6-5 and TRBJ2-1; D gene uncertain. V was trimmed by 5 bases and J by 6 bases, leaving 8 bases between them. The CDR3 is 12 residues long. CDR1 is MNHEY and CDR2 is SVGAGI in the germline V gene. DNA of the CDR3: TGTGCCAGCAGTGCCCGCCCCAATGAGCAGTTCTTC. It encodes CASSARPNEQFF.

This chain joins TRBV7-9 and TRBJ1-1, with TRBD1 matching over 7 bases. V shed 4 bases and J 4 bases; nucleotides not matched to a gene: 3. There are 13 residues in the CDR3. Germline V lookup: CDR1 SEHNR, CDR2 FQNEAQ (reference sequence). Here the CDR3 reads CASSSGGGTEAFF. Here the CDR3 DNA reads TGTGCCAGCAGCTCAGGGGGTGGCACTGAAGCTTTCTTT.

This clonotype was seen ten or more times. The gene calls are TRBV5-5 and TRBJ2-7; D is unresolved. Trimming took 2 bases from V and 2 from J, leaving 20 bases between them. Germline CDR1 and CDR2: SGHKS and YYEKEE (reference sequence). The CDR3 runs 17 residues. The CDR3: CASSFTLFPGLAYEQYV. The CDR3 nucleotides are TGTGCCAGCAGCTTTACACTTTTCCCCGGGCTAGCCTACGAGCAGTACGTC.

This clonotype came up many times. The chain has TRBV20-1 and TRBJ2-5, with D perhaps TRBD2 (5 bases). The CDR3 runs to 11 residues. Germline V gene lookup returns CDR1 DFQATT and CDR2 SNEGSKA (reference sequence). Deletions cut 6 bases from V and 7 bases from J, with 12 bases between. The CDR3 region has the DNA TGCAGTGCGTTGATCGCGGGGACCCAGTACTTC. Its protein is CSALIAGTQYF.

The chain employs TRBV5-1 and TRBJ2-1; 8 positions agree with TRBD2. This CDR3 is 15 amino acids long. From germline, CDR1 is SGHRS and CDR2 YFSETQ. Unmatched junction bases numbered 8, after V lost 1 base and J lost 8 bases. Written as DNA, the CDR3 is TGCGCCAGCAGCTTGTCCGGACTAGCAGCCGATGAGCAGTTCTTC. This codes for CASSLSGLAADEQFF. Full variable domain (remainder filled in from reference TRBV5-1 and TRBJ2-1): KAGVTQTPRYLIKTRGQQVTLSCSPISGHRSVSWYQQTPGQGLQFLFEYFSETQRNKGNFPGRFSGRQFSNSRSEMNVSTLELGDSALYLCASSLSGLAADEQFFGPGTRLTVL.

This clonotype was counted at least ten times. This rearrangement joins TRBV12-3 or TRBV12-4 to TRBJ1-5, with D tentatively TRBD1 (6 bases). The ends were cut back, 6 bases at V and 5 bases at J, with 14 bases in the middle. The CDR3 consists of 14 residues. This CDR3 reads CASRTGHPYQPQHF. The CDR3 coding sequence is TGTGCCAGCAGAACGGGACACCCTTATCAGCCCCAGCATTTT.

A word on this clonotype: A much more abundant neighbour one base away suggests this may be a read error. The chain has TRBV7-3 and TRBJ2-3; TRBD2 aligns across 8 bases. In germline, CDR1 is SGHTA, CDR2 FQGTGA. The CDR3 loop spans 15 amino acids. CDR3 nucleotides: TGTACCAGCAAACTAGCGGACACTAGCACAGATACGCAGTATTTT. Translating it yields CTSKLADTSTDTQYF.